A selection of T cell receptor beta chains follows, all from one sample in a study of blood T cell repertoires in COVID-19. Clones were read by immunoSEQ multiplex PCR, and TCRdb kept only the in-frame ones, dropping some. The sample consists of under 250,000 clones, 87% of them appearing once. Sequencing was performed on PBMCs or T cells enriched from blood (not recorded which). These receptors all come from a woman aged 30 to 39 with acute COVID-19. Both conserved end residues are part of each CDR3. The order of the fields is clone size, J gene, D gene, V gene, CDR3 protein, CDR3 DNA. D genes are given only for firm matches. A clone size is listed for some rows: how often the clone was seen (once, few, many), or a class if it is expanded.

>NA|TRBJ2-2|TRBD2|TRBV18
CASSPVGPGLATLITGELFF
TGTGCCAGCTCCCCCGTTGGGCCGGGACTAGCGACCTTAATCACCGGGGAGCTGTTTTTT
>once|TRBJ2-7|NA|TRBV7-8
CASSAGQTTYEQYF
TGTGCCAGCAGCGCGGGACAGACTACCTACGAGCAGTACTTC
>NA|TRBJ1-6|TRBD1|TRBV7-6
CASSKDRGYSPLHF
TGTGCCAGCAGCAAGGACAGGGGGTATTCACCCCTCCACTTT
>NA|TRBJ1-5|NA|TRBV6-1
CASSDRGQPQHF
TGTGCCAGCAGTGACAGGGGCCAGCCCCAGCATTTT
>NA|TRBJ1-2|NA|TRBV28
CASWDTSYGYTF
TGTGCCAGCTGGGACACATCCTATGGCTACACCTTC
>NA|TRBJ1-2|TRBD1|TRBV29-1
CSVRTGGSGYTF
TGCAGCGTCCGGACAGGGGGTAGTGGCTACACCTTC
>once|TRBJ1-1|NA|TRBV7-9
CAAQVNTEAFF
TGTGCCGCTCAGGTGAACACTGAAGCTTTCTTT
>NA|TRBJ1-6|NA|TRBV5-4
CASKAGDNSPLHF
TGTGCCAGCAAGGCGGGGGATAATTCACCCCTCCACTTT
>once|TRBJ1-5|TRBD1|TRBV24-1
CATGSGQGNQPQHF
TGTGCCACCGGTTCCGGACAGGGCAATCAGCCCCAGCATTTT
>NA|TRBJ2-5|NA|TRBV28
CASSQRDIPETQYF
TGTGCCAGCAGTCAAAGGGACATCCCGGAGACCCAGTACTTC
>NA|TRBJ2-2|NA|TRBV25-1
CASSAGGHGELFF
TGTGCCAGCAGTGCGGGGGGCCACGGGGAGCTGTTTTTT
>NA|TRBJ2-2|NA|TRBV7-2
CASSLGLDPGELFF
TGTGCCAGCAGCTTAGGACTAGATCCCGGGGAGCTGTTTTTT
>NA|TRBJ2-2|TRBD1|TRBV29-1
CSVGERGQTGELFF
TGCAGCGTTGGGGAAAGGGGGCAAACCGGGGAGCTGTTTTTT
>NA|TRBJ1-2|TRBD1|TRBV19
CASSISQTGDGYGYTF
TGTGCCAGTAGTATTTCCCAAACAGGGGATGGGTATGGCTACACCTTC
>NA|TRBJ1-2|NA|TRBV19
CASSSREVVGANYGYTF
TGTGCCAGTAGTAGCAGGGAAGTTGTCGGAGCTAACTATGGCTACACCTTC
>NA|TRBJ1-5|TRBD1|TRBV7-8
CASSLEGARSNQPQHF
TGTGCCAGCAGCTTAGAGGGGGCGAGGAGCAATCAGCCCCAGCATTTT
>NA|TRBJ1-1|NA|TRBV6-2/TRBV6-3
CASSYPAGRTEAFF
TGTGCCAGCAGTTACCCCGCGGGGCGGACTGAAGCTTTCTTT
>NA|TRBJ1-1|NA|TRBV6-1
CASSELFGNTEAFF
TGTGCCAGCAGTGAACTGTTCGGGAACACTGAAGCTTTCTTT
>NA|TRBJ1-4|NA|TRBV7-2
CASSLGRGPEKLFF
TGTGCCAGCAGCTTAGGCAGGGGCCCCGAAAAACTGTTTTTT
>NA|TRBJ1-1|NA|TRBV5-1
CASSLDRTYTEAFF
TGCGCCAGCAGCTTGGACAGGACATACACTGAAGCTTTCTTT
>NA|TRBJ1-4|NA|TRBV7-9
CASAQGRRIGTNEKLFF
TGTGCCAGCGCACAGGGAAGAAGGATCGGAACTAATGAAAAACTGTTTTTT
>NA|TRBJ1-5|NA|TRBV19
CASSMTGDSNQPQHF
TGTGCCAGTAGTATGACAGGAGATAGCAATCAGCCCCAGCATTTT
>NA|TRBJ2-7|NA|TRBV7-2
CASSLVGSSYEQYF
TGTGCCAGCAGCTTAGTGGGCTCTTCCTACGAGCAGTACTTC
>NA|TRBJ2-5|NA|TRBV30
CAWSPWTGEETQYF
TGTGCCTGGAGTCCTTGGACGGGGGAAGAGACCCAGTACTTC
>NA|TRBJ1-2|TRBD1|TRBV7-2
CASSLTRQGGLGYGYTF
TGTGCCAGCAGCTTAACAAGACAGGGAGGATTGGGATATGGCTACACCTTC
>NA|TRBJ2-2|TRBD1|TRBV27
CASSLYTWTGGSVGELFF
TGTGCCAGCAGTTTATACACCTGGACAGGGGGGTCGGTCGGGGAGCTGTTTTTT
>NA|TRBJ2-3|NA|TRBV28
CASSSRGTDTQYF
TGTGCCAGCAGTTCAAGAGGCACAGATACGCAGTATTTT
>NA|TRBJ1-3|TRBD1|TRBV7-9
CASSKSGGAWVGNTIYF
TGTGCCAGCAGCAAATCAGGGGGCGCATGGGTAGGAAACACCATATATTTT
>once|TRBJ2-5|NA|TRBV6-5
CASILAETQYF
TGTGCCAGCATATTGGCTGAGACCCAGTACTTC
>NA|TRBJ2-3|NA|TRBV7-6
CASSQTRVFADTQYF
TGTGCCAGCAGCCAGACGCGGGTATTCGCAGATACGCAGTATTTT
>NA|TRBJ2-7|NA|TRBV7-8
CASSLGKGPGVPGVYF
TGTGCCAGCAGCTTAGGGAAAGGTCCCGGGGTCCCGGGCGTGTACTTC
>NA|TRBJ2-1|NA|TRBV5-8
CASSFRGIEQFF
TGTGCCAGCAGCTTTAGAGGGATTGAGCAGTTCTTC
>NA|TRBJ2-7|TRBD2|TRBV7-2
CASRKDSGGAYEQYF
TGTGCCAGCAGGAAAGATAGCGGGGGGGCCTACGAGCAGTACTTC
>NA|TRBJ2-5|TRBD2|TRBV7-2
CASSFLAGGRETQYF
TGTGCCAGCAGCTTTCTAGCGGGGGGGCGGGAGACCCAGTACTTC
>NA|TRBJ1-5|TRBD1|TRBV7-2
CASSLGRTGNNQPQHF
TGTGCCAGCAGCTTAGGAAGGACAGGGAACAATCAGCCCCAGCATTTT
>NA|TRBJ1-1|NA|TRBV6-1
CASSAEGGSMNTEAFF
TGTGCCAGCAGTGCCGAAGGAGGCTCCATGAACACTGAAGCTTTCTTT
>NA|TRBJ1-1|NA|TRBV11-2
CASSLMSGHEAFF
TGTGCCAGCAGCTTAATGTCAGGGCATGAAGCTTTCTTT
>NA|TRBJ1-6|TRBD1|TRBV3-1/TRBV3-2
CASATPLSTGSTPLHF
TGTGCCAGCGCCACACCTCTTTCGACAGGGTCAACACCCCTCCACTTT
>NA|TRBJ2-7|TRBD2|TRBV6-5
CATQSGTTYEQYF
TGTGCCACCCAGTCGGGGACTACCTACGAGCAGTACTTC
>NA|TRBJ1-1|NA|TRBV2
CAIDSGGDTEAFF
TGTGCCATTGATTCGGGGGGTGACACTGAAGCTTTCTTT
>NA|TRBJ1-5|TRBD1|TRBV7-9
CASSSGQGNSNQPQHF
TGTGCCAGCAGCTCCGGACAGGGGAATAGCAATCAGCCCCAGCATTTT
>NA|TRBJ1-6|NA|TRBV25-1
CASSESPRALHF
TGTGCCAGCAGTGAATCCCCCCGGGCCCTCCACTTT
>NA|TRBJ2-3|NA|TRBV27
CASSSNVGDTQYF
TGTGCCAGCAGTTCCAATGTGGGCGATACGCAGTATTTT
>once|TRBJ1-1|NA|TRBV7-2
CASSPQPGYAGAFF
TGTGCCAGCAGCCCCCAGCCGGGTTATGCGGGAGCTTTCTTT
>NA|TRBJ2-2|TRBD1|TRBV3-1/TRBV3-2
CASSQGDRDTGELFF
TGTGCCAGCAGCCAGGGGGACAGGGACACCGGGGAGCTGTTTTTT
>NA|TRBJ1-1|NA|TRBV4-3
CASSQGHGGLANTEAFF
TGCGCCAGCAGCCAAGGTCACGGGGGGTTGGCGAACACTGAAGCTTTCTTT
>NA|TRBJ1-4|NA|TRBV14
CASSLGVATNEKLFF
TGTGCCAGCAGCCTAGGGGTTGCAACTAATGAAAAACTGTTTTTT
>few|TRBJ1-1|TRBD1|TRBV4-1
CASRGMGQGLTEAFF
TGCGCCAGCAGGGGGATGGGACAGGGCCTCACTGAAGCTTTCTTT
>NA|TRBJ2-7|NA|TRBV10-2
CASSERGYLEQYF
TGCGCCAGCAGTGAGAGGGGCTATCTGGAGCAGTACTTC
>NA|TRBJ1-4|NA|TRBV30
CAWTSPNGPSRGEKLFF
TGTGCCTGGACTTCGCCAAACGGCCCCTCAAGAGGTGAAAAACTGTTTTTT
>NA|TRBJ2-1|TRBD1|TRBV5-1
CASSLANNRGSEQFF
TGCGCCAGCAGCTTAGCGAATAACAGGGGGAGTGAGCAGTTCTTC
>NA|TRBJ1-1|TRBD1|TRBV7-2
CASSPGGIEAFF
TGTGCCAGCAGCCCAGGGGGGATTGAAGCTTTCTTT
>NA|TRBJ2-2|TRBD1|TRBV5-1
CASSLEPGGSSGELFF
TGCGCCAGCAGCTTGGAGCCAGGGGGTAGCTCCGGGGAGCTGTTTTTT
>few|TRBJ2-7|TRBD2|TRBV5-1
CASSLDSGGQYEQYF
TGCGCCAGCAGCTTGGATAGCGGGGGCCAATACGAGCAGTACTTC
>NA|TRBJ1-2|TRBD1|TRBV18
CASSPLGQLAGLWNYGYTF
TGTGCCAGCTCACCTTTGGGACAGCTAGCCGGCCTTTGGAACTATGGCTACACCTTC
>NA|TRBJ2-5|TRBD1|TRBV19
CASSPTGGETQYF
TGTGCCAGTAGTCCAACAGGGGGGGAGACCCAGTACTTC
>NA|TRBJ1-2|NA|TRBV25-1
CASSDGGANYGYTF
TGTGCCAGCAGTGACGGTGGAGCTAACTATGGCTACACCTTC
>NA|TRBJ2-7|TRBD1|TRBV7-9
CASSERDRVVQYF
TGTGCCAGCAGCGAGAGGGACAGGGTAGTGCAGTACTTC
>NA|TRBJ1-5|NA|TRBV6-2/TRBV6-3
CASSYGGGNQPQHF
TGTGCCAGCAGTTACGGTGGAGGGAATCAGCCCCAGCATTTT
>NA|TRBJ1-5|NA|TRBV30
CAWSLDLQPQHF
TGTGCCTGGAGTTTAGATCTTCAGCCCCAGCATTTT